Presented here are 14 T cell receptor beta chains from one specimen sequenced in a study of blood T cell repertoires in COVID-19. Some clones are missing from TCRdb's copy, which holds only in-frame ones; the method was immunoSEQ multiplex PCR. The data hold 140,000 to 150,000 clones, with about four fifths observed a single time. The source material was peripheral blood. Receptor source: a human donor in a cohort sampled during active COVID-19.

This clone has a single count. As DNA, the CDR3 is TGTGCCAGCGGGAGGCGGGACAGAGAGCTTGAAGCTTTCTTT. Translated, it gives CASGRRDRELEAFF. V is TRBV5-4 and J is TRBJ1-1, with TRBD1 matching over 7 bases. This CDR3 contains 14 residues. Germline V CDR1 and CDR2: SGHNT, YYREEE (reference sequence). V was clipped by 7 bases and J by 7 bases; unmatched bases: 13.

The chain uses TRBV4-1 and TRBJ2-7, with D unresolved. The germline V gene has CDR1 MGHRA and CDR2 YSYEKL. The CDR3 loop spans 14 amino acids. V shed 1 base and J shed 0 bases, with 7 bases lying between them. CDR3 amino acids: CASSQVIASYEQYF. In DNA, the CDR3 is TGCGCCAGCAGCCAAGTCATAGCCTCCTACGAGCAGTACTTC.

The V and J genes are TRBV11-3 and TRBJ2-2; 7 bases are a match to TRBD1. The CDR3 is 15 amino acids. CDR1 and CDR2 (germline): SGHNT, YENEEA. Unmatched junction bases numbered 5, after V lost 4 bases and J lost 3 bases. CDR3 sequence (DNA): TGTGCCAGCAGCTCCTCGACAGGGTACACCGGGGAGCTGTTTTTT. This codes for CASSSSTGYTGELFF.

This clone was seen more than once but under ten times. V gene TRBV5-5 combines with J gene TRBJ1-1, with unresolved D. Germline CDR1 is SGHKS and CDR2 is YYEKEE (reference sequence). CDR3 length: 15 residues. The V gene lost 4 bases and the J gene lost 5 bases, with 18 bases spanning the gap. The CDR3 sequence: CASSLAPKRQTEAFF. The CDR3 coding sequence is TGTGCCAGCAGCCTGGCCCCGAAGAGGCAAACTGAAGCTTTCTTT.

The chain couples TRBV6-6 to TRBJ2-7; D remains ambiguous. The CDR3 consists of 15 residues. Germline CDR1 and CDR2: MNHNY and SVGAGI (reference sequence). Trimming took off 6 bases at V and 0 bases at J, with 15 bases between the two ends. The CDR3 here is CASSPGSGFSYEQYF. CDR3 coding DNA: TGTGCCAGCAGCCCTGGGTCCGGGTTCTCCTACGAGCAGTACTTC.

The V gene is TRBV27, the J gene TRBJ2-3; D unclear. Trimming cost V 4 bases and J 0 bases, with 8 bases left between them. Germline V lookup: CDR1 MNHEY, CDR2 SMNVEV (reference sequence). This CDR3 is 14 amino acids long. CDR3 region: CASSSRQSTDTQYF. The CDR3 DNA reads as TGTGCCAGCAGTTCTAGGCAGAGCACAGATACGCAGTATTTT.

CDR3 in amino acids: CASSIGGLADSYEQYF. CDR3 in DNA: TGTGCCAGTAGTATAGGGGGACTAGCGGATTCCTACGAGCAGTACTTC. The genes are TRBV19 and TRBJ2-7, with 11 bases fitting TRBD2. J was trimmed by 1 base and V by 1 base; bases with no gene match: 3. Germline lookup yields CDR1 LNHDA and CDR2 SQIVND (reference sequence). CDR3 length equals 16 residues.

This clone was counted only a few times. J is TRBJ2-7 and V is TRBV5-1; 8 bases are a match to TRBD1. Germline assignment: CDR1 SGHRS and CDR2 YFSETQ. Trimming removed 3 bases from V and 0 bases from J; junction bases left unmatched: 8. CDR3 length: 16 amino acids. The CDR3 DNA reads TGCGCCAGCAGCTACAGAGGACAGGGACACTCCTACGAGCAGTACTTC. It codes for CASSYRGQGHSYEQYF.

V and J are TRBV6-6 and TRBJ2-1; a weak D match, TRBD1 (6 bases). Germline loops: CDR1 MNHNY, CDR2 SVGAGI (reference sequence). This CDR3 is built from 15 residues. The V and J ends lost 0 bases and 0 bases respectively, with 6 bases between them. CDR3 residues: CASSYSDSSYNEQFF. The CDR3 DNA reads TGTGCCAGCAGTTACTCGGACAGCTCCTACAATGAGCAGTTCTTC.

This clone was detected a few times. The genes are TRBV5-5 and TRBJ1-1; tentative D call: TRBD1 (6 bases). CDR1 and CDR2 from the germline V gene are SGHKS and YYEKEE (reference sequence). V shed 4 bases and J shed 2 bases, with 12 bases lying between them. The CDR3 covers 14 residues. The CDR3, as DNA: TGTGCCAGCAGCAGGGACACAACAAACACTGAAGCTTTCTTT. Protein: CASSRDTTNTEAFF. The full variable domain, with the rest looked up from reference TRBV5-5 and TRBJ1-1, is DAGVTQSPTHLIKTRGQQVTLRCSPISGHKSVSWYQQVLGQGPQFIFQYYEKEERGRGNFPDRFSARQFPNYSSELNVNALLLGDSALYLCASSRDTTNTEAFFGQGTRLTVV.

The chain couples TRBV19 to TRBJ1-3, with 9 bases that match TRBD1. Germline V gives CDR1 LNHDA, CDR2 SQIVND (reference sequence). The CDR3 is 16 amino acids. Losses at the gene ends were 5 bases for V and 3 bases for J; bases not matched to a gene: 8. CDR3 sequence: CASSVTGGTLGNTIYF. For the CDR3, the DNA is TGTGCCAGTAGTGTTACAGGGGGCACTCTTGGAAACACCATATATTTT.

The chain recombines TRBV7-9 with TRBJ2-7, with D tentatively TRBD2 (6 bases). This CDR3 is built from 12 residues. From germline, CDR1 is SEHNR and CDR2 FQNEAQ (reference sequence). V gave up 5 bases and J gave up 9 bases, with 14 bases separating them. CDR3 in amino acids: CASSISSVVQYF. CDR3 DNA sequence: TGTGCCAGCAGCATCTCTAGCGTCGTGCAGTACTTC.

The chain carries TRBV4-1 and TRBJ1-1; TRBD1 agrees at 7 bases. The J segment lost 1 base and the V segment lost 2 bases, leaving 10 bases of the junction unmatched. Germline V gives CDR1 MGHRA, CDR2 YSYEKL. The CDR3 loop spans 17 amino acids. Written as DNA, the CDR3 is TGCGCCAGCAGCCAAATCCAATCTCGACAGGGGAACACTGAAGCTTTCTTT. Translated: CASSQIQSRQGNTEAFF.

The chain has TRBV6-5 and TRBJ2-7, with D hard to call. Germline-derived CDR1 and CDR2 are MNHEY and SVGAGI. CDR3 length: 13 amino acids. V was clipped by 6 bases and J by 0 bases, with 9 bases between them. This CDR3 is CASSSSSSYEQYF. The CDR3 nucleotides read TGTGCCAGCAGCTCTTCTAGCTCCTACGAGCAGTACTTC.